The 21 T cell receptor beta chains below were found in one sample sequenced in a study of control samples from healthy donors and cancer patients. Produced via immunoSEQ multiplex PCR; TCRdb's table is partial and in-frame only. The sample lists about 160,000 clones, 96% seen once, with approximately 0.97% in the top ten. Sequencing used blood. The receptors come from a woman aged 25 to 39 in good health.

This chain joins TRBV10-1 and TRBJ2-3, with 9 bases aligning to TRBD2. With V trimmed by 6 bases and J by 5 bases, 9 bases remained unmatched. Germline-derived CDR1 and CDR2 are WNHNN and SYGVQD (reference sequence). The CDR3 covers 15 residues. CDR3 in amino acids: CASSPKRGALDTQYF. The CDR3 DNA sequence: TGCGCCAGCAGCCCAAAGCGGGGGGCTTTAGATACGCAGTATTTT.

The gene calls are TRBV30 and TRBJ2-2; possibly TRBD2 for D (6 bases). The germline gives CDR1 GTSNPN, CDR2 SVGIG (reference sequence). CDR3 size: 15 residues. Trimming removed 3 bases from V and 3 bases from J, with 14 bases in between. CDR3 protein: CAWRSGGLDTGELFF. In DNA, the CDR3 is TGTGCCTGGAGGTCTGGGGGGTTGGACACCGGGGAGCTGTTTTTT.

This rearrangement joins TRBV15 to TRBJ2-5; 9 positions agree with TRBD1. Germline CDR1 is LNHNV and CDR2 is YYDKDF (reference sequence). V dropped 4 bases and J dropped 4; count of bases not matched to a gene: 10. The length of the CDR3 is 16 residues. The CDR3 nucleotides are TGTGCCACCAGCACACCCCTACAGGGGGCCGGAGAGACCCAGTACTTC. Protein product: CATSTPLQGAGETQYF.

This clone was seen only once. This rearrangement joins TRBV6-2 or TRBV6-3 to TRBJ1-1; D might be TRBD1 (6 bases). V lost 5 bases and J lost 3, with 19 bases in between. The CDR3 contains 16 residues. The germline V gene encodes CDR1 MNHEY and CDR2 SVGEGT. The CDR3 reads CASSTHGQPGDTEAFF. The CDR3 nucleotides are TGTGCCAGCAGTACCCACGGACAGCCGGGTGACACTGAAGCTTTCTTT.

Comments on this clone: At the DNA level, this CDR3 is encoded by other sequences in the same sample as well. The chain links TRBV5-1 to TRBJ1-1; D perhaps matches TRBD1 (5 bases). This CDR3 has 13 residues. In germline, CDR1 is SGHRS, CDR2 YFSETQ. The germline V and J ends were trimmed by 0 bases and 4 bases, with 7 bases remaining between them. CDR3 in amino acids: CASSLGGGTEAFF. The DNA for the CDR3 is TGCGCCAGCAGCTTGGGGGGGGGCACTGAAGCTTTCTTT.

The V gene is TRBV25-1, the J gene TRBJ2-5; D call uncertain. This CDR3 region has 14 residues. From germline, CDR1 is MGHDK and CDR2 SYGVNS. V was pared by 5 bases and J by 0 bases, with 10 bases between. The CDR3, as DNA: TGTGCCAGCAGTTATCTGGGGTACCAAGAGACCCAGTACTTC. Amino acid sequence: CASSYLGYQETQYF.

This chain links TRBV28 with TRBJ2-2; 8 nucleotides align to TRBD1. V lost 5 bases and J lost 1; bases outside the gene matches: 6. Germline lookup yields CDR1 MDHEN and CDR2 SYDVKM. CDR3 size: 16 residues. Here the CDR3 reads CASSAVGQENTGELFF. Written as DNA, the CDR3 is TGTGCCAGCAGTGCCGTGGGACAGGAGAACACCGGGGAGCTGTTTTTT.

The chain couples TRBV3-1 (or the pseudogene TRBV3-2) to TRBJ2-2; D unclear. The CDR3 is 13 residues long. The V gene's germline CDR1 is LGHDT and CDR2 YNNKEL (reference sequence). V was cut by 4 bases and J by 6 bases, with 9 bases left in between. The CDR3 region is CASSPGLAGELFF. In nucleotides, the CDR3 is TGTGCCAGCAGCCCTGGGCTGGCCGGGGAGCTGTTTTTT.

This rearrangement joins TRBV12-5 to TRBJ1-1; D unresolved. The V and J ends lost 6 bases and 4 bases respectively, with 15 bases between them. This CDR3 is built from 14 residues. Germline V gene sequence: CDR1 LGHNT, CDR2 FRNRAP. The CDR3 reads CASGPHPEGTEAFF. Here the CDR3 DNA reads TGTGCTAGTGGCCCCCACCCTGAGGGCACTGAAGCTTTCTTT. The variable domain in full, completed from reference TRBV12-5 and TRBJ1-1, reads DARVTQTPRHKVTEMGQEVTMRCQPILGHNTVFWYRQTMMQGLELLAYFRNRAPLDDSGMPKDRFSAEMPDATLATLKIQPSEPRDSAVYFCASGPHPEGTEAFFGQGTRLTVV.

Of note for this clone: Sequence at one end of the junction differs from germline and may be a read error. This chain uses TRBV6-5 with TRBJ2-7; D is possibly TRBD2 (6 bases). CDR1 and CDR2 (germline): MNHEY, SVGAGI. The CDR3 loop spans 13 amino acids. DNA of the CDR3: TGTGCCAGCAGTTACATTTCGGGGGTTGAGCTGTACTTC. Translation gives CASSYISGVELYF.

The chain recombines TRBV19 with TRBJ1-2; perhaps TRBD1 as D (5 bases). The germline gives CDR1 LNHDA, CDR2 SQIVND (reference sequence). CDR3 length: 13 residues. Trimming left V 6 bases short and J 8 bases short, with 16 bases between. The CDR3 DNA reads as TGTGCCAGTAGAACGGGGCCCTCCGGGGGCTACACCTTC. Translated, it gives CASRTGPSGGYTF.

The chain is built from TRBV5-6 and TRBJ2-7, with D maybe TRBD2 (5 bases). Trimming pared 0 bases from V and 5 bases from J, leaving 12 bases between. Germline lookup yields CDR1 SGHDT and CDR2 YYEEEE. The CDR3 contains 14 residues. The CDR3 spells CASSLGPGSHEQYF. CDR3 coding DNA: TGTGCCAGCAGCTTGGGGCCGGGGTCCCACGAGCAGTACTTC.

This clone was detected once. The J gene is TRBJ1-1, the V gene TRBV4-1; 9 nucleotides line up with TRBD1. The CDR3 runs to 18 residues. V shed 3 bases and J 1 base; nucleotides not matched to a gene: 12. Germline V lookup: CDR1 MGHRA, CDR2 YSYEKL. The CDR3, as DNA: TGCGCCAGCAGCCACCCCACAAAGGACAGGGGCCGGAACACTGAAGCTTTCTTT. It specifies CASSHPTKDRGRNTEAFF.

V usage is TRBV28 and J usage is TRBJ2-7; 9 bases map to TRBD2. This CDR3 spans 15 amino acids. J gave up 4 bases and V 7 bases, and 11 bases lay outside the gene matches. The germline gives CDR1 MDHEN, CDR2 SYDVKM. The CDR3 here is CASNAPSGGTYEQYF. CDR3 coding DNA: TGTGCCAGCAACGCTCCGAGCGGGGGGACGTACGAGCAGTACTTC.

This rearrangement joins TRBV13 to TRBJ1-1; D gene uncertain. The V gene lost 3 bases and the J gene lost 1 base, with 12 bases spanning the gap. The V gene's germline CDR1 is PRHDT and CDR2 FYEKMQ (reference sequence). This CDR3 has 15 amino acids. CDR3 bases: TGTGCCAGCAGCTTTCCCCTCCAGAGGAACACTGAAGCTTTCTTT. Protein: CASSFPLQRNTEAFF. Supplemented by reference TRBV13 and TRBJ1-1, the full variable domain reads AAGVIQSPRHLIKEKRETATLKCYPIPRHDTVYWYQQGPGQDPQFLISFYEKMQSDKGSIPDRFSAQQFSDYHSELNMSSLELGDSALYFCASSFPLQRNTEAFFGQGTRLTVV.

V and J are TRBV15 and TRBJ2-7; no reliable D call. Germline values: CDR1 LNHNV, CDR2 YYDKDF (reference sequence). The germline V and J ends were trimmed by 2 bases and 6 bases, with 8 bases remaining between them. CDR3 length: 12 residues. CDR3 nucleotides: TGTGCCACCAGCAGAATAACGGGCGAGCAGTACTTC. It yields the protein CATSRITGEQYF.

The chain is built from TRBV12-3 or TRBV12-4 and TRBJ2-1, with a weak D call TRBD1 (5 bases). Trimming shortened V by 4 bases and J by 5 bases, and 9 bases separated the two germline ends. This CDR3 has 13 residues. The CDR3 loop is CASSYSGHNEQFF. The CDR3 DNA reads as TGTGCCAGCAGTTACTCAGGGCACAATGAGCAGTTCTTC.

The chain uses TRBV2 and TRBJ2-5; TRBD1 might be the D (6 bases). V lost 6 bases and J lost 2, with 10 bases in between. CDR3 length equals 13 residues. CDR1 SNHLY and CDR2 FYNNEI come from the germline V gene. The CDR3 region is CASSRDIQETQYF. The CDR3, as DNA: TGTGCCAGCAGCCGGGACATACAAGAGACCCAGTACTTC.

J is TRBJ2-2 and V is TRBV24-1, with 7 bases that match TRBD1. Germline loops: CDR1 KGHDR, CDR2 SFDVKD. The length of the CDR3 is 16 residues. V shed 2 bases, J shed 6 bases, and the junction held 8 bases outside the gene matches. CDR3 nucleotide sequence: TGTGCCACCAGTGATTCTAAGGGACAGTGGGCCGGGGAGCTGTTTTTT. It specifies CATSDSKGQWAGELFF.

This clone occurred once. This chain connects TRBV6-5 to TRBJ1-1; D uncertain. V lost 8 bases and J lost 0, with 7 bases in between. The CDR3 has 12 residues. Germline V gene data show CDR1 as MNHEY and CDR2 as SVGAGI. CDR3 in DNA: TGTGCCAGCGCGTCGCTGAACACTGAAGCTTTCTTT. Encoded protein: CASASLNTEAFF.

The rearrangement uses TRBV6-5 and TRBJ1-5; D remains ambiguous. Germline assignment: CDR1 MNHEY and CDR2 SVGAGI. The CDR3 is made up of 15 amino acids. Trimming cost V 6 bases and J 2 bases, with 14 bases left between them. The CDR3 nucleotides read TGTGCCAGCAGGCATGGGTCTGGGGGCAATCAGCCCCAGCATTTT. Protein: CASRHGSGGNQPQHF.